This entry concerns a single T cell receptor (beta chain). Its antigen is unknown. This CDR3 spans 17 amino acids. Germline CDR1 reads LNHNV; CDR2 reads YYDKDF (reference sequence). V shed 0 bases and J 3 bases; nucleotides not matched to a gene: 9. The data were obtained in a study of cytomegalovirus exposure and HLA in healthy donors. A multiplex PCR was run with 60 Vbeta primers and 13 Jbeta primers. Produced via immunoSEQ multiplex PCR; TCRdb's table is partial and in-frame only. This repertoire shows about 98,000 clones, around 72% found once; its top ten account for approximately 2%. Notes on the study in general: Cytomegalovirus-associated status was assigned to about 180 TCR beta chains.

The chain joins TRBV15 to TRBJ2-7, with TRBD2 identical over 9 bases. Sequenced sample: PBMCs. This TCR was sampled from a male donor in good health and CMV-seronegative. The chain's CDR3 is CATSRDMLAGALYEQYF. DNA of the CDR3: TGTGCCACCAGCAGAGATATGTTAGCGGGAGCGCTCTACGAGCAGTACTTC. Based on the CDR3 plus reference TRBV15 and TRBJ2-7, the full variable domain is DAMVIQNPRYQVTQFGKPVTLSCSQTLNHNVMYWYQQKSSQAPKLLFHYYDKDFNNEADTPDNFQSRRPNTSFCFLDIRSPGLGDTAMYLCATSRDMLAGALYEQYFGPGTRLTVT.